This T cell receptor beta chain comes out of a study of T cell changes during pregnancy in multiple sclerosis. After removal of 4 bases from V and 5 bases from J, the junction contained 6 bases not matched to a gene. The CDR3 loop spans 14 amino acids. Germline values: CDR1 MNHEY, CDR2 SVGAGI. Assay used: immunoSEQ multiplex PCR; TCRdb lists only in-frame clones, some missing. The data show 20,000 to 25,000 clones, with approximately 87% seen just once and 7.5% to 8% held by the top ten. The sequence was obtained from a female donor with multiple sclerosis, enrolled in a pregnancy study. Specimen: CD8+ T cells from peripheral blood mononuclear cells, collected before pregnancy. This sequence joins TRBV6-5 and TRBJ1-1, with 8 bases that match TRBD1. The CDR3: CASSWDRFTTEAFF. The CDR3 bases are TGTGCCAGCAGTTGGGACAGGTTCACAACTGAAGCTTTCTTT.